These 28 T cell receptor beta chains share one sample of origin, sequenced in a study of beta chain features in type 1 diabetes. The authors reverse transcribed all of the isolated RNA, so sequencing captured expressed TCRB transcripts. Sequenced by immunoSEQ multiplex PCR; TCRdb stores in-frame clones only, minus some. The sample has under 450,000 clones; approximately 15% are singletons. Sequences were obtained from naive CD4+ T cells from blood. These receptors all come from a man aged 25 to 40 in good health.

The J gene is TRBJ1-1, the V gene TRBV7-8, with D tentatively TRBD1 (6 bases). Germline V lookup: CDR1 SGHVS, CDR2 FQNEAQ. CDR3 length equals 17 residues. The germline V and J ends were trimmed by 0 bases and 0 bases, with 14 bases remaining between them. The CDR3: CASSLAGTQPLNTEAFF. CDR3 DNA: TGTGCCAGCAGCTTAGCGGGGACACAACCTCTGAACACTGAAGCTTTCTTT. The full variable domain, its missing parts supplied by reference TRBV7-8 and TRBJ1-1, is GAGVSQSPRYKVAKRGQDVALRCDPISGHVSLFWYQQALGQGPEFLTYFQNEAQLDKSGLPSDRFFAERPEGSVSTLKIQRTQQEDSAVYLCASSLAGTQPLNTEAFFGQGTRLTVV.

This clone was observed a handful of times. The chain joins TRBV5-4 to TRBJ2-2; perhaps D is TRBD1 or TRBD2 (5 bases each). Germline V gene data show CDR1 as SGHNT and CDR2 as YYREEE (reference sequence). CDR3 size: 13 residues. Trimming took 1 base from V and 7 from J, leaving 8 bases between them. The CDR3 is CASSLRGVGELFF. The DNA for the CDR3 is TGTGCCAGCAGCTTGAGGGGAGTCGGGGAGCTGTTTTTT.

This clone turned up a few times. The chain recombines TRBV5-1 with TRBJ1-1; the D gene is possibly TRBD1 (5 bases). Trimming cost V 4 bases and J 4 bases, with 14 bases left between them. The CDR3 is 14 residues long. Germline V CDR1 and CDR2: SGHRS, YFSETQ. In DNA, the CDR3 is TGCGCCAGCAGCCACGGGACTTCGGGCACTGAAGCTTTCTTT. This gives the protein CASSHGTSGTEAFF.

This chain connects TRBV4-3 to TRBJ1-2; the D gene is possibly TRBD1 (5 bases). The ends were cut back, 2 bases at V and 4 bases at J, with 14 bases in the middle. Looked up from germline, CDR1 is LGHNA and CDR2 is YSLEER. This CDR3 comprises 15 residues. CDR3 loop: CASSQNLGGAYGYTF. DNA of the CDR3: TGCGCCAGCAGCCAAAACCTCGGGGGAGCCTATGGCTACACCTTC.

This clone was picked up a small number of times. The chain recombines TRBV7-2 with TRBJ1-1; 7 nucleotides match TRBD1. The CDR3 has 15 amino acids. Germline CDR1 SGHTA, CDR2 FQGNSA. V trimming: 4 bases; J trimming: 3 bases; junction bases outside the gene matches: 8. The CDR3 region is CASSSKGASDTEAFF. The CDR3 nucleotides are TGTGCCAGCAGCTCGAAGGGGGCTTCTGACACTGAAGCTTTCTTT.

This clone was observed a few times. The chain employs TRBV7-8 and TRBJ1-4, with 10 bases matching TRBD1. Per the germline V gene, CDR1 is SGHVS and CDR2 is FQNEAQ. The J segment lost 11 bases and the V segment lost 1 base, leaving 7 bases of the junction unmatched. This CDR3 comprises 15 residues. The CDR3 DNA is TGTGCCAGCAGCTTAGTTGGGGACAGGGGAGCTAAACTGTTTTTT. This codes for CASSLVGDRGAKLFF.

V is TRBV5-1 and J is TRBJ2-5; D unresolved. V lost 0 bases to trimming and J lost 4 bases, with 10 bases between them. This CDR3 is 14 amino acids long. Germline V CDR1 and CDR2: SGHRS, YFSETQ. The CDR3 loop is CASSLGLGAETQYF. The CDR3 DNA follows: TGCGCCAGCAGCTTGGGGCTAGGAGCAGAGACCCAGTACTTC.

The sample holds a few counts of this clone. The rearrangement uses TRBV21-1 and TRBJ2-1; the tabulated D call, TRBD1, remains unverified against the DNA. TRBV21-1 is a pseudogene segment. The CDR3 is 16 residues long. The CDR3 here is CASSKFGQSSYNEQFF. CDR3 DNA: TGTGCCAGCAGCAAATTTGGACAAAGCTCCTACAATGAGCAGTTCTTC.

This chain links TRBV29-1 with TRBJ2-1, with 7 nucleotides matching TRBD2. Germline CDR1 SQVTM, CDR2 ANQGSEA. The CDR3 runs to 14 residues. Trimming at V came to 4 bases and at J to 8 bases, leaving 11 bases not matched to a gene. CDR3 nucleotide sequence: TGCAGCGTTGGGGCGGCGGGAGTGTCGGATGAGCAGTTCTTC. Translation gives CSVGAAGVSDEQFF.

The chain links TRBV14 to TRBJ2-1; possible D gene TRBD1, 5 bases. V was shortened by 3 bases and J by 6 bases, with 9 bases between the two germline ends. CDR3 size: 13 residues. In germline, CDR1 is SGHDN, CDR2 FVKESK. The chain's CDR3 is CASSQTRGNEQFF. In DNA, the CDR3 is TGTGCCAGCAGCCAGACAAGGGGCAATGAGCAGTTCTTC.

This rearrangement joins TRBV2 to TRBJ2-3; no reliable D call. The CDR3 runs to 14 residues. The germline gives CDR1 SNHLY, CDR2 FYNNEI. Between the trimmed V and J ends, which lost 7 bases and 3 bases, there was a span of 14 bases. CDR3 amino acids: CASNNGLGTDTQYF. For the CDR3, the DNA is TGTGCCAGCAATAACGGCCTGGGGACAGATACGCAGTATTTT. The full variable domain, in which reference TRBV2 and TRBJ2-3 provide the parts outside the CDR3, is EPEVTQTPSHQVTQMGQEVILRCVPISNHLYFYWYRQILGQKVEFLVSFYNNEISEKSEIFDDQFSVERPDGSNFTLKIRSTKLEDSAMYFCASNNGLGTDTQYFGPGTRLTVL.

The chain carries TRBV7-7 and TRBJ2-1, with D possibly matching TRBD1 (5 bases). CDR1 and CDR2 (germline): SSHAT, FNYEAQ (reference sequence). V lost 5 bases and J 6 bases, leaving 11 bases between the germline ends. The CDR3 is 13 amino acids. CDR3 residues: CASSGSGINEQFF. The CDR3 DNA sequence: TGTGCCAGCAGCGGATCAGGGATCAATGAGCAGTTCTTC.

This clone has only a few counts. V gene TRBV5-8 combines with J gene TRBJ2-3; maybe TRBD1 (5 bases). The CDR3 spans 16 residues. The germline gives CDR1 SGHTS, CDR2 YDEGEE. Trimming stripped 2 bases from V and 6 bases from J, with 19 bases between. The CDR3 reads CASSFLPERGKDTQYF. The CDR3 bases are TGTGCCAGCAGCTTTCTCCCCGAAAGGGGCAAGGATACGCAGTATTTT. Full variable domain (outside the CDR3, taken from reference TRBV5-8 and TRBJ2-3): EAGVTQSPTHLIKTRGQQATLRCSPISGHTSVYWYQQALGLGLQFLLWYDEGEERNRGNFPPRFSGRQFPNYSSELNVNALELEDSALYLCASSFLPERGKDTQYFGPGTRLTVL.

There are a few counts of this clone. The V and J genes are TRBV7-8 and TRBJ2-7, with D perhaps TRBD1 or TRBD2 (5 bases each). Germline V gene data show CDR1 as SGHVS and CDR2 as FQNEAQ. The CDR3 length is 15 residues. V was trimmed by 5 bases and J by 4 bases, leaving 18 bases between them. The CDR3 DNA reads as TGTGCCAGCAGCCCTCACGGGGCCCGGTCTTACGAGCAGTACTTC. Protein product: CASSPHGARSYEQYF.

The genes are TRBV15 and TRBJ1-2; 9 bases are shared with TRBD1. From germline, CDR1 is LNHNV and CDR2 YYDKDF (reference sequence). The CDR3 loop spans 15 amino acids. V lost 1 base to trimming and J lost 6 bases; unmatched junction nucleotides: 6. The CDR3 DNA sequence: TGTGCCACCAGCAGAGCCGGGACAGGGAGGAATGGCTACACCTTC. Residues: CATSRAGTGRNGYTF.

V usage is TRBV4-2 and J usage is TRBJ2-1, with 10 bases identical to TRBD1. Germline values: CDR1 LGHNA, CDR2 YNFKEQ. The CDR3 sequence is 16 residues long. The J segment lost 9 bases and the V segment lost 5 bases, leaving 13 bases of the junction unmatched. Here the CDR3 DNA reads TGTGCCAGCAGCTTAGGGGGACAGGGGCCGGCGCGTGAGCAGTTCTTC. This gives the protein CASSLGGQGPAREQFF.

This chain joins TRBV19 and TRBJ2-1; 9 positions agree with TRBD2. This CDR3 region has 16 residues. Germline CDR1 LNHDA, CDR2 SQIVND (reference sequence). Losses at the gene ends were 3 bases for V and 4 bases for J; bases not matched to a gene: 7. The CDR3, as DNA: TGTGCCAGTAGTATCTCTAGCGGGACCCTATACAATGAGCAGTTCTTC. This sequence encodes CASSISSGTLYNEQFF. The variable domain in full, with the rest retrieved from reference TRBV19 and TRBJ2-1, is DGGITQSPKYLFRKEGQNVTLSCEQNLNHDAMYWYRQDPGQGLRLIYYSQIVNDFQKGDIAEGYSVSREKKESFPLTVTSAQKNPTAFYLCASSISSGTLYNEQFFGPGTRLTVL.

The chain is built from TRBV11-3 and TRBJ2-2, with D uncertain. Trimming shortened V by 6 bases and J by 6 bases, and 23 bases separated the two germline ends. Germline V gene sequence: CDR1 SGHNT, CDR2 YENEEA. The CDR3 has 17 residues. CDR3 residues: CASSQTAAFRVPGELFF. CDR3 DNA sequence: TGTGCCAGCAGTCAAACCGCAGCGTTTCGGGTCCCCGGGGAGCTGTTTTTT.

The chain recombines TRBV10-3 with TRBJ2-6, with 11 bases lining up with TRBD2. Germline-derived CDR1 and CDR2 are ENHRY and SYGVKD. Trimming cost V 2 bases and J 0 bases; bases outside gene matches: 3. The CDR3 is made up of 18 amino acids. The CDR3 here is CAISEPGLAASGANVLTF. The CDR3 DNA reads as TGTGCCATCAGTGAGCCGGGACTAGCGGCCTCTGGGGCCAACGTCCTGACTTTC.

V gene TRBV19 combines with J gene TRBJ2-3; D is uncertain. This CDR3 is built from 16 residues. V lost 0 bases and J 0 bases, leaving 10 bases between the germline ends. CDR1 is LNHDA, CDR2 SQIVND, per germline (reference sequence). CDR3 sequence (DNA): TGTGCCAGTAGTATAGATGAAGGGTGGAGCACAGATACGCAGTATTTT. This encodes CASSIDEGWSTDTQYF.

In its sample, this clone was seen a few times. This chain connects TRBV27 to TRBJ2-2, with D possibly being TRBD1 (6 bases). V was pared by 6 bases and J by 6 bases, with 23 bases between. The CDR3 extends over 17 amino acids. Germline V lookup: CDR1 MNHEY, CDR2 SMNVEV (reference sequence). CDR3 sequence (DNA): TGTGCCAGCAGCCAGAGCAGGGGTCTTGGGGTCGCCGGGGAGCTGTTTTTT. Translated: CASSQSRGLGVAGELFF.

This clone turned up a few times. CDR3 bases: TGCGCCAGCAGCCCAAATGGGCACCTCCAAGAGACCCAGTACTTC. Translation: CASSPNGHLQETQYF. The rearrangement joins TRBV4-1 to TRBJ2-5; no definite D call. CDR3 length: 15 amino acids. Deletions cut 4 bases from V and 1 base from J, with 13 bases between. Germline assignment: CDR1 MGHRA and CDR2 YSYEKL.

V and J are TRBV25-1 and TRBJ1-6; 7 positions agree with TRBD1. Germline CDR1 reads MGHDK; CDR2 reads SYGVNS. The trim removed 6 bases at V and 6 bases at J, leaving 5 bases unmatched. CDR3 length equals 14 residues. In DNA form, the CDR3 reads TGTGCCAGCAGGGAGACAGGGAGTAATTCACCCCTCCACTTT. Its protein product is CASRETGSNSPLHF.

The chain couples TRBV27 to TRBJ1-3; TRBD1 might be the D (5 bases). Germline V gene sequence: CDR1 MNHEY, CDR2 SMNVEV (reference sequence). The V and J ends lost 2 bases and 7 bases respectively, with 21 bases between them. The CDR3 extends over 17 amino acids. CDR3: CASSLRARAGWGNTIYF. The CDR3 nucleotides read TGTGCCAGCAGTTTACGCGCCAGGGCGGGTTGGGGGAACACCATATATTTT.

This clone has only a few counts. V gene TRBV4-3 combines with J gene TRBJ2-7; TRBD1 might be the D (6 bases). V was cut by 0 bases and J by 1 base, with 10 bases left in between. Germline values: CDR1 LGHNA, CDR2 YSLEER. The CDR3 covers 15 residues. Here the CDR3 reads CASSQDHRASYEQYF. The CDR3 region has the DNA TGCGCCAGCAGCCAAGATCACAGGGCATCCTACGAGCAGTACTTC.

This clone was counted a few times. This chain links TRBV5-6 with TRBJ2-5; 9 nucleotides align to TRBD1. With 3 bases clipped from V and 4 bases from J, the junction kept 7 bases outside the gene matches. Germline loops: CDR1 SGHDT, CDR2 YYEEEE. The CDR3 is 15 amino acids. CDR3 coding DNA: TGTGCCAGCAGCTACCCCGGGACAGGGCGAGAGACCCAGTACTTC. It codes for CASSYPGTGRETQYF.

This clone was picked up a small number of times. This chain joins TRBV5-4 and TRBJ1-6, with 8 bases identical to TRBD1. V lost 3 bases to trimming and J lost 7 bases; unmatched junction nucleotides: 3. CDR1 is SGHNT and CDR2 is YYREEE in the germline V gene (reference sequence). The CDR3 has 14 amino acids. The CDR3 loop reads CASSSGTGNSPLHF. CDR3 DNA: TGTGCCAGCAGCTCCGGGACAGGCAATTCACCCCTCCACTTT.

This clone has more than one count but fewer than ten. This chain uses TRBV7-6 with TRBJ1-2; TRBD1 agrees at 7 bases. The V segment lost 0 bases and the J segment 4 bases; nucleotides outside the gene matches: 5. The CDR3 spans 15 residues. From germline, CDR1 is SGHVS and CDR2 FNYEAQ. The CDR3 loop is CASSLAAGGVYGYTF. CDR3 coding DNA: TGTGCCAGCAGCTTAGCGGCAGGGGGTGTCTATGGCTACACCTTC.